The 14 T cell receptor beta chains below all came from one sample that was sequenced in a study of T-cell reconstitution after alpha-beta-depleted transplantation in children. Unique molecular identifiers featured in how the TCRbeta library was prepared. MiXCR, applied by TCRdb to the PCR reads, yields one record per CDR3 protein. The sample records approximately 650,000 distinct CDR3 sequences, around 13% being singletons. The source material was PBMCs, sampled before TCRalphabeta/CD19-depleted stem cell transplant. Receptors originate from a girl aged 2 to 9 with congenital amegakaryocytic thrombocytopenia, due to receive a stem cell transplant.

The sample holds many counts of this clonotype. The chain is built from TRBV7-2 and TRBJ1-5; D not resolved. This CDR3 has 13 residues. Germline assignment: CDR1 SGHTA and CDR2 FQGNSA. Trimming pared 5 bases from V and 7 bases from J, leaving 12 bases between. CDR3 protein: CASSIEREQPQHF. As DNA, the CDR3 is TGTGCCAGCAGCATCGAAAGGGAGCAGCCCCAGCATTTT.

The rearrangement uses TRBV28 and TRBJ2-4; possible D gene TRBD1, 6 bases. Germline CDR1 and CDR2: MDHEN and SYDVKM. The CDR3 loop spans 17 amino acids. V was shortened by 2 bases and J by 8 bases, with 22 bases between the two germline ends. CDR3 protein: CASSLAKPRGESDIQYF. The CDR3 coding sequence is TGTGCCAGCAGTTTAGCCAAGCCCAGGGGTGAATCGGACATTCAGTACTTC. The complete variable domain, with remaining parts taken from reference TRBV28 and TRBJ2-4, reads DVKVTQSSRYLVKRTGEKVFLECVQDMDHENMFWYRQDPGLGLRLIYFSYDVKMKEKGDIPEGYSVSREKKERFSLILESASTNQTSMYLCASSLAKPRGESDIQYFGAGTRLSVL.

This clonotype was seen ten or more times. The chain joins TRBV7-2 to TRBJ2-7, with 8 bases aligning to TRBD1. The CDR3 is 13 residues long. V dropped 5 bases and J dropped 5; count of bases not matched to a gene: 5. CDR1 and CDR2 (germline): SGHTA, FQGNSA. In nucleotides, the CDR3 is TGTGCCAGCAGCCCGGGGACAGGCGACGAGCAGTACTTC. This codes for CASSPGTGDEQYF.

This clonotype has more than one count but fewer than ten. CDR3 sequence reads: CAWSVIGYNEQFF. CDR3 coding DNA: TGTGCCTGGAGTGTTATCGGGTACAATGAGCAGTTCTTC. V and J are TRBV30 and TRBJ2-1, with no clear D. V gave up 0 bases and J gave up 4 bases, with 7 bases separating them. The germline gives CDR1 GTSNPN, CDR2 SVGIG (reference sequence). This CDR3 is built from 13 residues.

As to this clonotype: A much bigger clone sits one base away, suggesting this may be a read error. This chain's CDR3 is CSASHIKPQDGETQYF. DNA for the CDR3: TGCAGTGCTAGCCACATCAAGCCGCAGGATGGGGAGACCCAGTACTTC. V usage is TRBV20-1 and J usage is TRBJ2-5; no clear D. Germline-derived CDR1 and CDR2 are DFQATT and SNEGSKA (reference sequence). The CDR3 contains 16 residues. The ends were cut back, 3 bases at V and 5 bases at J, with 22 bases in the middle.

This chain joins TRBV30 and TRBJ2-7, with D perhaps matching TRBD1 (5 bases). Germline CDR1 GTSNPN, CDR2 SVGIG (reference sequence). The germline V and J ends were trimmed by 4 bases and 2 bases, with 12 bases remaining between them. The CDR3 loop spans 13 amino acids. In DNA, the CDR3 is TGTGCCTGGAACCCAGGGCCCGCCTACGAGCAGTACTTC. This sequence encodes CAWNPGPAYEQYF.

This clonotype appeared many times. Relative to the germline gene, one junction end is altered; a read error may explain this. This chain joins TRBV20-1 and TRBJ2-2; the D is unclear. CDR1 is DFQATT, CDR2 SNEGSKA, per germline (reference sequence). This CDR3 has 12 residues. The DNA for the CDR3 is TGCAGTGCTATATCGAAGACCGGGGAGCTGTTTTTT. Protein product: CSAISKTGELFF.

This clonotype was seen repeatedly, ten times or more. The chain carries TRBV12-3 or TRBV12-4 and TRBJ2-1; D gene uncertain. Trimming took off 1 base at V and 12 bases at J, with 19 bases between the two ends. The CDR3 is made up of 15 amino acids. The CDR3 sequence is CASSLGSTFPFVQFF. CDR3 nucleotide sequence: TGTGCCAGCAGTTTAGGGTCTACTTTCCCGTTCGTGCAGTTCTTC.

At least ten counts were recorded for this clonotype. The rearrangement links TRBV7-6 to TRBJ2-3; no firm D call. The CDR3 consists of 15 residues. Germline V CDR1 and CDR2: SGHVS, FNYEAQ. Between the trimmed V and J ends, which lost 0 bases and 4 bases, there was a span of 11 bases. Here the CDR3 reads CASSLASLVADTQYF. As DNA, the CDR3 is TGTGCCAGCAGCTTAGCATCGCTAGTTGCAGATACGCAGTATTTT. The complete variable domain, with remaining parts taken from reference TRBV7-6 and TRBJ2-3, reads GAGVSQSPRYKVTKRGQDVALRCDPISGHVSLYWYRQALGQGPEFLTYFNYEAQQDKSGLPNDRFSAERPEGSISTLTIQRTEQRDSAMYRCASSLASLVADTQYFGPGTRLTVL.

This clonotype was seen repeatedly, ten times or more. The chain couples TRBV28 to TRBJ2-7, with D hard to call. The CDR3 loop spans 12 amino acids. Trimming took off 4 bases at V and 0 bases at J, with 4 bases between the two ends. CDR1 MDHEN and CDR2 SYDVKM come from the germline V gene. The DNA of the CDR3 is TGTGCCAGCAGTTGGGGCTCCTACGAGCAGTACTTC. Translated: CASSWGSYEQYF.

The CDR3 nucleotides read TGTGCCAGCAGCGACACGGGGTCCCAAGAGACCCAGTACTTC. It yields the protein CASSDTGSQETQYF. V usage is TRBV3-1 and J usage is TRBJ2-5; D may be TRBD2 (5 bases). The CDR3 consists of 14 residues. CDR1 and CDR2 (germline): LGHDT, YNNKEL (reference sequence). Trimming shortened V by 5 bases and J by 1 base, and 11 bases separated the two germline ends.

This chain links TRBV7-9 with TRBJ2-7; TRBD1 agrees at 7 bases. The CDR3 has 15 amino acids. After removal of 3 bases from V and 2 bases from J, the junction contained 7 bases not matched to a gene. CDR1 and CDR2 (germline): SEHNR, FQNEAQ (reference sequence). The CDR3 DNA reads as TGTGCCAGCAGCTTGGGTGGACAGGCCACCTACGAGCAGTACTTC. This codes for CASSLGGQATYEQYF.

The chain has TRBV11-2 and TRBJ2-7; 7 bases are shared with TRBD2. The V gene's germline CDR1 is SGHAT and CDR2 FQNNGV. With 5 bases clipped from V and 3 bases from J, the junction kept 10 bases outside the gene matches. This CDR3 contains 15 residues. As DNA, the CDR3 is TGTGCCAGCAGCCTTGTACCAGCGGGGAACTACGAGCAGTACTTC. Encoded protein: CASSLVPAGNYEQYF.

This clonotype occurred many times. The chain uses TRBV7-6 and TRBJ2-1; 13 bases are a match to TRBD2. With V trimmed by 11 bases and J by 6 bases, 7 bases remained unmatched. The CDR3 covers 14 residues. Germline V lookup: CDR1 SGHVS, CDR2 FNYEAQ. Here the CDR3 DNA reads TGTGCCCCATCGGGACTAGCGGGACCCAATGAGCAGTTCTTC. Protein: CAPSGLAGPNEQFF.